This is a list of T cell receptor beta chains from one sample in a study of T-cell reconstitution after alpha-beta-depleted transplantation in children. TCRdb passed the PCR reads through MiXCR, listing each CDR3 protein once. Of almost 600,000 distinct CDR3 sequences listed, 25% to 30% are singletons. The sample consisted of PBMCs, taken before TCRalphabeta/CD19-depleted stem cell transplant. Receptors originate from a boy in the first two years of life with Wiskott-Aldrich syndrome, due to receive a stem cell transplant. CDR3s include the opening cysteine and the closing phenylalanine or tryptophan. Each record gives: CDR3 protein, CDR3 DNA, clone size, D gene, J gene, V gene. D genes are given only for firm matches. Only some rows state a clone size, as once, few, many or a class for expanded clones.

CDR3: CASSGTSGDNEQFF
DNA: TGTGCCAGTAGTGGGACTAGCGGTGACAATGAGCAGTTCTTC
size: few
D: TRBD2
J: TRBJ2-1
V: TRBV19

CDR3: CASRSGLNTDTQYF
DNA: TGTGCCAGCAGATCGGGACTAAACACAGATACGCAGTATTTT
size: many
D: TRBD2
J: TRBJ2-3
V: TRBV6-5

CDR3: CASSSGTRDMGELFF
DNA: TGTGCCAGCAGCTCCGGGACAAGGGATATGGGGGAGCTGTTTTTT
size: NA
D: NA
J: TRBJ2-2
V: TRBV11-2

CDR3: CSAREGTGTF
DNA: TGCAGTGCTAGAGAAGGAACAGGCACCTTC
size: NA
D: NA
J: TRBJ2-7
V: TRBV20-1

CDR3: CSARGEGAGYEQYF
DNA: TGCAGTGCTAGAGGGGAGGGGGCAGGTTACGAGCAGTACTTC
size: few
D: NA
J: TRBJ2-7
V: TRBV20-1

CDR3: CAGRSAGTGWYNEQFF
DNA: TGTGCCGGCAGGTCCGCCGGGACAGGGTGGTACAATGAGCAGTTCTTC
size: NA
D: TRBD1
J: TRBJ2-1
V: TRBV6-1

CDR3: CASSPFGTALGYNEQFF
DNA: TGTGCCAGCAGTCCCTTTGGGACGGCCCTGGGCTACAATGAGCAGTTCTTC
size: NA
D: NA
J: TRBJ2-1
V: TRBV27

CDR3: CASSSLSGTGYKQYF
DNA: TGTGCCAGCAGCTCCCTATCCGGGACAGGGTACAAGCAGTACTTC
size: few
D: TRBD1
J: TRBJ2-7
V: TRBV7-3

CDR3: CASSLTQATYEQYF
DNA: TGCGCCAGCAGCTTGACGCAGGCGACCTACGAGCAGTACTTC
size: few
D: NA
J: TRBJ2-7
V: TRBV5-1

CDR3: CSATLGTSGILNEQFF
DNA: TGCAGTGCTACCCTCGGGACTAGCGGGATTCTAAATGAGCAGTTCTTC
size: NA
D: TRBD2
J: TRBJ2-1
V: TRBV20-1

CDR3: CSAIDSGSHSPLHF
DNA: TGCAGTGCTATCGATAGTGGGTCCCATTCACCCCTCCACTTT
size: few
D: NA
J: TRBJ1-6
V: TRBV20-1

CDR3: CASSLGDSTGGYTF
DNA: TGCGCCAGCAGCTTGGGGGACTCGACAGGCGGCTACACCTTC
size: NA
D: NA
J: TRBJ1-2
V: TRBV5-1

CDR3: CSVMPGTGGVNEQFF
DNA: TGCAGCGTCATGCCCGGGACAGGGGGTGTAAATGAGCAGTTCTTC
size: NA
D: TRBD1
J: TRBJ2-1
V: TRBV29-1